The source of this T cell receptor (beta chain) is a study of Graves' ophthalmopathy and Graves' hyperthyroidism. Study-wide findings and caveats: Most expanded thyroid clonotypes above 0.001 frequency also appeared in blood.

Participants with hyperthyroidism, aged 18 to 65, were newly diagnosed with under 2 months' duration. Diagnoses were established from clinical symptoms, serum thyroxine, TRAb, thyroid ultrasound and orbital computed tomography. As the template, RNA transcripts were used to amplify TCR beta CDR3 regions. In the first round, RT-PCR was carried out with HTBI primers, and a multiplex PCR formed the second round. TCRdb re-called the multiplex PCR reads through MiXCR, storing one row per CDR3 protein. The sample records over a million distinct CDR3 sequences, around a third being singletons. This CDR3 spans 14 amino acids. The trim removed 3 bases at V and 7 bases at J, leaving 6 bases unmatched. The germline CDR1 and CDR2 sequences are SGHTA and FQGNSA. Only a few counts were recorded for this clonotype. Its antigen is not identified.

The specimen sequenced was peripheral blood or thyroid tissue (not recorded which). This chain joins TRBV7-2 and TRBJ1-2; TRBD1 matches at 9 bases. The receptor's source is an adult man with Graves' hyperthyroidism. The DNA for the CDR3 is TGTGCCAGCAGCTTCACCGGACAGGGGTCTGGCTACACCTTC. This gives the protein CASSFTGQGSGYTF. Based on the CDR3 plus reference TRBV7-2 and TRBJ1-2, the full variable domain is GAGVSQSPSNKVTEKGKDVELRCDPISGHTALYWYRQSLGQGLEFLIYFQGNSAPDKSGLPSDRFSAERTGGSVSTLTIQRTQQEDSAVYLCASSFTGQGSGYTFGSGTRLTVV.